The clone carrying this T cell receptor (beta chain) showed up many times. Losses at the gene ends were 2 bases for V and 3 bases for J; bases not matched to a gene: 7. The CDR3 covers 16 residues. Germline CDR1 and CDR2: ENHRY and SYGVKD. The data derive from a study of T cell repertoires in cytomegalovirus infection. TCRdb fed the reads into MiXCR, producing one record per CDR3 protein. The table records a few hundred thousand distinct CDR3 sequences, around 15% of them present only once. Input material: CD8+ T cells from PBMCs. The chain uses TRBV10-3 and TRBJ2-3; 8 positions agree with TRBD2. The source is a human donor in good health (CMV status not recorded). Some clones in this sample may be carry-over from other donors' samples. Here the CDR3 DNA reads TGTGCCATCAGTGAGCCTAATAGCGGGGCGACAGATACGCAGTATTTT. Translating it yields CAISEPNSGATDTQYF.